The 19 T cell receptor beta chains in this list originate from one sample, sequenced in a study of T cell responses to AZD1222 COVID-19 vaccine. Generated by immunoSEQ multiplex PCR, the TCRdb table keeps only in-frame clones and is missing some. Its clone listing holds 150,000 or so clones. The sequenced sample consisted of peripheral blood. Receptors originate from an adult in good health.

The chain joins TRBV19 to TRBJ1-5; D unresolved. Trimming cost V 1 base and J 4 bases, with 8 bases left between them. CDR3 length: 14 amino acids. The germline CDR1 and CDR2 sequences are LNHDA and SQIVND (reference sequence). The CDR3 sequence: CASSIAPWNQPQHF. In DNA, the CDR3 is TGTGCCAGTAGTATAGCTCCCTGGAATCAGCCCCAGCATTTT.

The chain combines TRBV15 with TRBJ2-4; tentatively, D is TRBD1 or TRBD2 (6 bases each). The germline gives CDR1 LNHNV, CDR2 YYDKDF (reference sequence). The CDR3 consists of 16 residues. The ends were cut back, 0 bases at V and 7 bases at J, with 16 bases in the middle. CDR3 residues: CATSRDRGWRGNIQYF. CDR3 DNA sequence: TGTGCCACCAGCAGAGACCGTGGTTGGAGGGGGAACATTCAGTACTTC.

The chain carries TRBV3-1 (or the pseudogene TRBV3-2) and TRBJ2-5; 9 bases are a match to TRBD2. The germline V gene has CDR1 LGHDT and CDR2 YNNKEL (reference sequence). CDR3 length equals 18 residues. The junction had 12 bases not matched to a gene; V was cut back by 1 base and J by 3 bases. CDR3 bases: TGTGCCAGCAGCCAAGCCTTCCGGGCTAGCGGGGACAAAGAGACCCAGTACTTC. Amino acid sequence: CASSQAFRASGDKETQYF.

The chain links TRBV9 to TRBJ2-7, with 9 bases identical to TRBD2. The CDR3 spans 17 residues. Germline CDR1 and CDR2: SGDLS and YYNGEE. V dropped 4 bases and J dropped 0; count of bases not matched to a gene: 11. DNA of the CDR3: TGTGCCAGCAGCCCCTCTGCGACTAGCGGACTCTCCTACGAGCAGTACTTC. Translated: CASSPSATSGLSYEQYF. Based on the CDR3 plus reference TRBV9 and TRBJ2-7, the full variable domain is DSGVTQTPKHLITATGQRVTLRCSPRSGDLSVYWYQQSLDQGLQFLIQYYNGEERAKGNILERFSAQQFPDLHSELNLSSLELGDSALYFCASSPSATSGLSYEQYFGPGTRLTVT.

The J gene is TRBJ2-7, the V gene TRBV12-5; 7 bases are shared with TRBD2. Losses at the gene ends were 6 bases for V and 0 bases for J; bases not matched to a gene: 2. Per germline, CDR1 LGHNT and CDR2 FRNRAP. The CDR3 consists of 13 residues. Written as DNA, the CDR3 is TGTGCTAGTGGGCGGGAGCGCTCCTACGAGCAGTACTTC. Translating it yields CASGRERSYEQYF.

The chain couples TRBV29-1 to TRBJ1-2; TRBD1 matches 8 bases. CDR1 is SQVTM and CDR2 is ANQGSEA in the germline V gene. With V trimmed by 6 bases and J by 6 bases, 9 bases remained unmatched. This CDR3 has 13 amino acids. The CDR3: CSVGAQGVDGYTF. CDR3 bases: TGCAGCGTCGGCGCACAGGGGGTTGATGGCTACACCTTC.

The rearrangement uses TRBV5-1 and TRBJ2-5; possibly TRBD1 for D (5 bases). The germline gives CDR1 SGHRS, CDR2 YFSETQ. V dropped 0 bases and J dropped 2 bases, with 8 bases sitting between them. The CDR3 has 14 residues. In DNA form, the CDR3 reads TGCGCCAGCAGCTTGGTGACAGTACAAGAGACCCAGTACTTC. It yields the protein CASSLVTVQETQYF.

This sequence joins TRBV14 and TRBJ1-6; no definite D call. CDR3 length: 15 residues. Per germline, CDR1 SGHDN and CDR2 FVKESK. Trimming removed 4 bases at V and 0 bases at J, with 7 bases between. CDR3 loop: CASSPTRSYNSPLHF. The DNA for the CDR3 is TGTGCCAGCAGCCCGACCCGCTCCTATAATTCACCCCTCCACTTT.

This chain connects TRBV7-2 to TRBJ2-5; 12 bases are a match to TRBD1. Germline loops: CDR1 SGHTA, CDR2 FQGNSA. This CDR3 contains 15 residues. The V and J ends lost 5 bases and 4 bases, in that order; junction bases with no gene match: 5. In DNA form, the CDR3 reads TGTGCCAGCAGCGGCCGGGACAGGGGGCGAGAGACCCAGTACTTC. Its translation is CASSGRDRGRETQYF.

The chain uses TRBV11-3 and TRBJ1-1; D not resolved. Between the trimmed V and J ends, which lost 2 bases and 4 bases, there was a span of 8 bases. Germline assignment: CDR1 SGHNT and CDR2 YENEEA. This CDR3 region has 13 residues. The CDR3 DNA sequence: TGTGCCAGCAGCTTAAGCCGGGGCACTGAAGCTTTCTTT. It is translated as CASSLSRGTEAFF. The variable domain in full, completed from reference TRBV11-3 and TRBJ1-1, reads EAGVVQSPRYKIIEKKQPVAFWCNPISGHNTLYWYLQNLGQGPELLIRYENEEAVDDSQLPKDRFSAERLKGVDSTLKIQPAELGDSAVYLCASSLSRGTEAFFGQGTRLTVV.

The J gene is TRBJ1-1, the V gene TRBV4-1; maybe TRBD1 (6 bases). Germline V gene data show CDR1 as MGHRA and CDR2 as YSYEKL. The CDR3 contains 15 residues. With 0 bases removed from V and 4 bases from J, the gap between germline ends came to 12 bases. The DNA for the CDR3 is TGCGCCAGCAGCCAAGAAGGGGGAACAGGCACTGAAGCTTTCTTT. Protein sequence: CASSQEGGTGTEAFF.

J is TRBJ1-2 and V is TRBV19; 8 bases fit TRBD1. The germline gives CDR1 LNHDA, CDR2 SQIVND (reference sequence). The CDR3 contains 16 residues. V shed 4 bases and J 0 bases; nucleotides not matched to a gene: 7. Here the CDR3 DNA reads TGTGCCAGTAGTAATCCTGGACAGGGATCTAACTATGGCTACACCTTC. It specifies CASSNPGQGSNYGYTF.

V is TRBV10-3 and J is TRBJ1-1; D may be TRBD1 (5 bases). CDR3 length equals 13 residues. The V gene's germline CDR1 is ENHRY and CDR2 SYGVKD. The germline V and J ends were trimmed by 6 bases and 4 bases, with 12 bases remaining between them. This CDR3 reads CAISPRGGTEAFF. The CDR3, as DNA: TGTGCCATCAGCCCAAGGGGTGGCACTGAAGCTTTCTTT.

The genes are TRBV6-6 and TRBJ2-7; unclear D gene. CDR3 length: 11 residues. V was trimmed by 4 bases and J by 6 bases, leaving 7 bases between them. CDR1 and CDR2 (germline): MNHNY, SVGAGI (reference sequence). CDR3 protein: CASSSVGEQYF. The CDR3 coding sequence is TGTGCCAGCAGTTCGGTGGGCGAGCAGTACTTC.

The rearrangement links TRBV6-5 to TRBJ1-2; D remains ambiguous. Germline CDR1 is MNHEY and CDR2 is SVGAGI. With 5 bases removed from V and 2 bases from J, the gap between germline ends came to 9 bases. The CDR3 runs 13 residues. CDR3 in amino acids: CASSQTWNYGYTF. In DNA form, the CDR3 reads TGTGCCAGCAGTCAGACATGGAACTATGGCTACACCTTC.

The chain recombines TRBV2 with TRBJ2-1; 11 positions match TRBD2. Germline V CDR1 and CDR2: SNHLY, FYNNEI. The J segment lost 8 bases and the V segment lost 6 bases, leaving 6 bases of the junction unmatched. The CDR3 totals 14 residues. The chain's CDR3 is CASRVAGGEYEQFF. CDR3 nucleotide sequence: TGTGCCAGCAGGGTAGCGGGGGGGGAGTATGAGCAGTTCTTC. Full variable domain (remainder filled in from reference TRBV2 and TRBJ2-1): EPEVTQTPSHQVTQMGQEVILRCVPISNHLYFYWYRQILGQKVEFLVSFYNNEISEKSEIFDDQFSVERPDGSNFTLKIRSTKLEDSAMYFCASRVAGGEYEQFFGPGTRLTVL.

The chain combines TRBV10-3 with TRBJ1-2, with D maybe TRBD1 (5 bases). Trimming cost V 2 bases and J 4 bases, with 17 bases left between them. This CDR3 spans 16 amino acids. Germline V gene data show CDR1 as ENHRY and CDR2 as SYGVKD. The CDR3 sequence is CAISEPGGGQTYGYTF. CDR3 nucleotides: TGTGCCATCAGTGAGCCTGGGGGGGGTCAGACCTATGGCTACACCTTC.

The V and J genes are TRBV19 and TRBJ1-1, with no clear D. Per germline, CDR1 LNHDA and CDR2 SQIVND (reference sequence). The V and J ends lost 4 bases and 6 bases respectively, with 12 bases between them. This CDR3 has 13 residues. The CDR3 protein is CASSTIPGAEAFF. The CDR3 nucleotides read TGTGCCAGTAGTACGATCCCAGGCGCTGAAGCTTTCTTT.

The chain couples TRBV4-2 to TRBJ2-3; TRBD2 agrees at 13 bases. The V segment lost 1 base and the J segment 0 bases; nucleotides outside the gene matches: 7. The CDR3 loop spans 19 amino acids. Germline V gene sequence: CDR1 LGHNA, CDR2 YNFKEQ. CDR3 nucleotides: TGTGCCAGCAGCCAAGCCTTGACTAGCGGGGGGACGAGCACAGATACGCAGTATTTT. This translates into CASSQALTSGGTSTDTQYF.